This is a list of T cell receptor beta chains from one sample in a study of a mutant IDH1 vaccine in newly diagnosed glioma. Which antigens these TCRs recognize remains unknown. The table came from immunoSEQ multiplex PCR; TCRdb's copy has only in-frame clones and leaves some out. This table holds around 41,000 clones, 85% to 90% found once. This material consisted of PBMCs, taken from a glioma patient whose treatment included an IDH1 peptide vaccine. The receptors stem from a man aged 35 to 55 with glioma. Each CDR3 is given with its conserved first and last residue. D genes are given only for firm matches. For some rows the clone size is stated as once, few or many, or as a class when expanded; others skip it.

v_call: TRBV30
d_call: .
j_call: TRBJ2-1
cdr3_length: 15
clone_size: .
cdr3_nt: TGTGCCTGGAGTAGCGAGGGGGGCTCGGGAAATGAGCAGTTCTTC
cdr3_aa: CAWSSEGGSGNEQFF

v_call: TRBV11-3
d_call: .
j_call: TRBJ2-2
cdr3_length: 15
clone_size: .
cdr3_nt: TGTGCCAGCAGCTTAGGAGGGGGGAACACCGGGGAGCTGTTTTTT
cdr3_aa: CASSLGGGNTGELFF

v_call: TRBV6-5
d_call: .
j_call: TRBJ1-4
cdr3_length: 14
clone_size: .
cdr3_nt: TGTGCCAGCAGTTACGGGGGGGTTAGTGAAAAACTGTTTTTT
cdr3_aa: CASSYGGVSEKLFF

v_call: TRBV19
d_call: .
j_call: TRBJ2-3
cdr3_length: 14
clone_size: .
cdr3_nt: TGTGCCAGTATGGAGGGGATTAGCACAGATACGCAGTATTTT
cdr3_aa: CASMEGISTDTQYF

v_call: TRBV5-1
d_call: TRBD1
j_call: TRBJ1-1
cdr3_length: 14
clone_size: once
cdr3_nt: TGCGCCAGCAGCTTAGGACAGGTGAACACTGAAGCTTTCTTT
cdr3_aa: CASSLGQVNTEAFF

v_call: TRBV15
d_call: .
j_call: TRBJ2-7
cdr3_length: 15
clone_size: .
cdr3_nt: TGTGCCACCAGCTCTCGGGAAGGGAGCTCCTACGAGCAGTACTTC
cdr3_aa: CATSSREGSSYEQYF

v_call: TRBV7-9
d_call: .
j_call: TRBJ1-2
cdr3_length: 14
clone_size: .
cdr3_nt: TGTGCCAGCAGCTTAGAGAGGAGGGGACGGGGCTACACCTTC
cdr3_aa: CASSLERRGRGYTF

v_call: TRBV11-2
d_call: .
j_call: TRBJ2-5
cdr3_length: 15
clone_size: once
cdr3_nt: TGTGCCAGCAGCTTTTCGGATACCTACCAAGAGACCCAGTACTTC
cdr3_aa: CASSFSDTYQETQYF

v_call: TRBV9
d_call: .
j_call: TRBJ2-1
cdr3_length: 13
clone_size: .
cdr3_nt: TGTGCCAGCAGCGTACAGGGATTAGGGCAGCAGTTCTTC
cdr3_aa: CASSVQGLGQQFF

v_call: TRBV7-2
d_call: TRBD1
j_call: TRBJ2-7
cdr3_length: 14
clone_size: once
cdr3_nt: TGTGCCAGCAGCCTCTCCGACAGGGGCTACGAGCAGTACTTC
cdr3_aa: CASSLSDRGYEQYF

v_call: TRBV28
d_call: .
j_call: TRBJ1-1
cdr3_length: 14
clone_size: .
cdr3_nt: TGTGCCAGCAGTCCGAACCTCCGGGGTCCTGAAGCTTTCTTT
cdr3_aa: CASSPNLRGPEAFF

v_call: TRBV7-2
d_call: .
j_call: TRBJ1-4
cdr3_length: 17
clone_size: once
cdr3_nt: TGTGCCAGCAGCCAGTCATCTACAGGGTCTAGTAGTGGAAAACTGTTTTTT
cdr3_aa: CASSQSSTGSSSGKLFF

v_call: TRBV6-5
d_call: TRBD1
j_call: TRBJ1-2
cdr3_length: 13
clone_size: .
cdr3_nt: TGTGCCAGTGGGGACAGCTACCTGTATGGCTACACCTTC
cdr3_aa: CASGDSYLYGYTF

v_call: TRBV27
d_call: TRBD1
j_call: TRBJ1-2
cdr3_length: 18
clone_size: .
cdr3_nt: TGTGCCAGCAGTTATCAATCAGGGGGATATGGGCTGGTAGGTGGCTACACCTTC
cdr3_aa: CASSYQSGGYGLVGGYTF

v_call: TRBV2
d_call: .
j_call: TRBJ1-4
cdr3_length: 16
clone_size: .
cdr3_nt: TGTGCCAGCAGTATAGGACAGCGCGCCCTGAATGAAAAACTGTTTTTT
cdr3_aa: CASSIGQRALNEKLFF

v_call: TRBV27
d_call: TRBD2
j_call: TRBJ2-7
cdr3_length: 14
clone_size: .
cdr3_nt: TGTGCCAGCAGTCGACTAGCGGAGGCCTACGAGCAGTACTTC
cdr3_aa: CASSRLAEAYEQYF

v_call: TRBV7-6
d_call: TRBD1
j_call: TRBJ1-5
cdr3_length: 15
clone_size: .
cdr3_nt: TGTGCCAGCAGCTTAGCCGACAGGGGGCTGCAGCCCCAGCATTTT
cdr3_aa: CASSLADRGLQPQHF

v_call: TRBV10-3
d_call: TRBD1
j_call: TRBJ1-2
cdr3_length: 14
clone_size: .
cdr3_nt: TGTGCCACCAAACAGCCGGGACAGGGCTGGGGCTACACCTTC
cdr3_aa: CATKQPGQGWGYTF

v_call: TRBV27
d_call: .
j_call: TRBJ1-1
cdr3_length: 13
clone_size: .
cdr3_nt: TGTGCCAGCAGTATTTATCGGTGGGCTGAAGCTTTCTTT
cdr3_aa: CASSIYRWAEAFF